These T cell receptor beta chains were read from a single sample in a study of blood T cell repertoires in COVID-19. Some clones are missing from TCRdb's copy, which holds only in-frame ones; the method was immunoSEQ multiplex PCR. The sample includes over 55,000 clones, approximately 85% seen only once; the top ten take approximately 25%. The sequenced sample consisted of peripheral blood. Receptor source: a man aged 45-60 years with acute or convalescent COVID-19. CDR3s include the opening cysteine and the closing phenylalanine or tryptophan. The D gene is left open where the match is weak. Clone size is not always given. Where it is, it says once, few, many or a class for expanded clones.

clone_size: -; v_call: TRBV2; d_call: -; j_call: TRBJ1-6; cdr3_aa: CASSTGRDNSPLHF; cdr3_nt: TGTGCCAGCAGTACAGGGCGTGATAATTCACCCCTCCACTTT
clone_size: -; v_call: TRBV27; d_call: TRBD1; j_call: TRBJ2-7; cdr3_aa: CASIGQGTYEQYF; cdr3_nt: TGTGCCAGCATTGGACAGGGAACCTACGAGCAGTACTTC
clone_size: -; v_call: TRBV7-8; d_call: -; j_call: TRBJ2-7; cdr3_aa: CASSSSTGTSYEQYF; cdr3_nt: TGTGCCAGCAGCTCCAGCACAGGGACCTCCTACGAGCAGTACTTC
clone_size: -; v_call: TRBV5-1; d_call: -; j_call: TRBJ1-2; cdr3_aa: CASSLDFTYGYTF; cdr3_nt: TGCGCCAGCAGCTTGGACTTTACCTATGGCTACACCTTC
clone_size: -; v_call: TRBV1; d_call: -; j_call: TRBJ2-1; cdr3_aa: CTSSPKYNEQFF; cdr3_nt: TGCACCAGCAGCCCCAAATACAATGAGCAGTTCTTC
clone_size: -; v_call: TRBV27; d_call: TRBD1; j_call: TRBJ1-2; cdr3_aa: CASSPGTGRIDGYTF; cdr3_nt: TGTGCCAGCAGTCCTGGGACAGGGAGAATCGATGGCTACACCTTC
clone_size: -; v_call: TRBV2; d_call: -; j_call: TRBJ1-4; cdr3_aa: CASTMREKLFF; cdr3_nt: TGTGCCAGCACCATGAGGGAAAAACTGTTTTTT
clone_size: -; v_call: TRBV6-6; d_call: -; j_call: TRBJ2-3; cdr3_aa: CASSYSKTSGADTQYF; cdr3_nt: TGTGCCAGCAGTTACTCCAAAACCTCAGGGGCAGATACGCAGTATTTT
clone_size: once; v_call: TRBV5-1; d_call: TRBD1; j_call: TRBJ2-1; cdr3_aa: CASSGLDREMYYNEQFF; cdr3_nt: TGCGCCAGCAGCGGACTGGACAGGGAGATGTATTACAATGAGCAGTTCTTC
clone_size: few; v_call: TRBV6-1; d_call: -; j_call: TRBJ1-1; cdr3_aa: CASSDHREGTEAFF; cdr3_nt: TGTGCCAGCAGTGACCACAGGGAGGGCACTGAAGCTTTCTTT
clone_size: -; v_call: TRBV29-1; d_call: -; j_call: TRBJ1-1; cdr3_aa: CSVERELNTEAFF; cdr3_nt: TGCAGCGTTGAACGGGAGTTGAACACTGAAGCTTTCTTT
clone_size: few; v_call: TRBV4-1; d_call: TRBD1; j_call: TRBJ1-6; cdr3_aa: CASSQEDRGHNSPLHF; cdr3_nt: TGCGCCAGCAGCCAAGAGGACAGGGGGCATAATTCACCCCTCCACTTT
clone_size: once; v_call: TRBV30; d_call: TRBD1; j_call: TRBJ2-6; cdr3_aa: CAWGRTGGALGPSGANVLTF; cdr3_nt: TGTGCCTGGGGAAGGACAGGGGGGGCCTTGGGTCCCTCTGGGGCCAACGTCCTGACTTTC
clone_size: -; v_call: TRBV23-1; d_call: TRBD2; j_call: TRBJ2-3; cdr3_aa: CASSQSTSGTSTDTQYF; cdr3_nt: TGCGCCAGCAGTCAATCCACTAGCGGCACCTCCACAGATACGCAGTATTTT
clone_size: -; v_call: TRBV27; d_call: TRBD1; j_call: TRBJ1-1; cdr3_aa: CASSGTGPIGAFF; cdr3_nt: TGTGCCAGCAGCGGGACAGGGCCAATAGGAGCTTTCTTT
clone_size: -; v_call: TRBV6-6; d_call: -; j_call: TRBJ2-1; cdr3_aa: CASSYRDTNNEQFF; cdr3_nt: TGTGCCAGCAGTTACCGGGACACTAACAATGAGCAGTTCTTC
clone_size: few; v_call: TRBV6-5; d_call: TRBD1; j_call: TRBJ2-7; cdr3_aa: CASSQDRIAYEQYF; cdr3_nt: TGTGCCAGCAGTCAGGACAGGATAGCCTACGAGCAGTACTTC
clone_size: -; v_call: TRBV4-2; d_call: -; j_call: TRBJ1-4; cdr3_aa: CASSQDRLRQLFF; cdr3_nt: TGTGCCAGCAGCCAAGATAGGCTGAGACAGCTGTTTTTT
clone_size: -; v_call: TRBV7-3; d_call: TRBD1; j_call: TRBJ1-6; cdr3_aa: CASRRDRGSPLHF; cdr3_nt: TGTGCCAGCAGGAGGGACAGGGGTTCACCCCTCCACTTT
clone_size: -; v_call: TRBV15; d_call: -; j_call: TRBJ2-3; cdr3_aa: CATSRDEGAGDTQYF; cdr3_nt: TGTGCCACCAGCAGAGATGAGGGGGCGGGGGATACGCAGTATTTT
clone_size: -; v_call: TRBV5-1; d_call: TRBD1; j_call: TRBJ2-1; cdr3_aa: CASSLLQGASYNEQFF; cdr3_nt: TGCGCCAGCAGCTTGTTACAGGGGGCTTCATACAATGAGCAGTTCTTC
clone_size: -; v_call: TRBV10-2; d_call: TRBD2; j_call: TRBJ2-5; cdr3_aa: CASSEGLGLAGAPGETQYF; cdr3_nt: TGCGCCAGCAGTGAAGGACTAGGGCTAGCGGGGGCGCCAGGGGAGACCCAGTACTTC
clone_size: -; v_call: TRBV11-1; d_call: TRBD1; j_call: TRBJ2-1; cdr3_aa: CASSPMGQGASEQFF; cdr3_nt: TGTGCCAGCAGCCCTATGGGACAGGGGGCGAGTGAGCAGTTCTTC
clone_size: -; v_call: TRBV2; d_call: TRBD2; j_call: TRBJ2-1; cdr3_aa: CAGGLAGPGVF; cdr3_nt: TGTGCCGGGGGACTAGCGGGGCCAGGGGTCTTC
clone_size: -; v_call: TRBV5-1; d_call: TRBD1; j_call: TRBJ2-5; cdr3_aa: CASSSRGRGETQYF; cdr3_nt: TGCGCCAGCAGCTCCAGGGGGCGCGGGGAGACCCAGTACTTC
clone_size: -; v_call: TRBV5-1; d_call: -; j_call: TRBJ2-7; cdr3_aa: CASSFDTTYEQYF; cdr3_nt: TGCGCCAGCAGCTTTGACACAACCTACGAGCAGTACTTC
clone_size: -; v_call: TRBV4-1; d_call: -; j_call: TRBJ2-3; cdr3_aa: CASSSRSAPDTQYF; cdr3_nt: TGCGCCAGCAGTAGCAGATCGGCCCCTGATACGCAGTATTTT
clone_size: -; v_call: TRBV9; d_call: TRBD1; j_call: TRBJ1-1; cdr3_aa: CASSPGGQKNTEAFF; cdr3_nt: TGTGCCAGCAGCCCCGGGGGACAGAAGAACACTGAAGCTTTCTTT
clone_size: -; v_call: TRBV5-1; d_call: TRBD1; j_call: TRBJ1-3; cdr3_aa: CASSLAGTGPGNTIYF; cdr3_nt: TGCGCCAGCAGCTTGGCCGGGACAGGGCCCGGAAACACCATATATTTT
clone_size: -; v_call: TRBV5-5; d_call: TRBD1; j_call: TRBJ2-2; cdr3_aa: CASSWTGGSNTGELFF; cdr3_nt: TGTGCCAGCAGCTGGACAGGGGGATCGAACACCGGGGAGCTGTTTTTT
clone_size: -; v_call: TRBV10-3; d_call: TRBD1; j_call: TRBJ1-5; cdr3_aa: CAISDLGQGVNQPQHF; cdr3_nt: TGTGCCATCAGTGACCTGGGACAGGGAGTCAATCAGCCCCAGCATTTT
clone_size: once; v_call: TRBV19; d_call: -; j_call: TRBJ1-3; cdr3_aa: CASSISAGAGNTIYF; cdr3_nt: TGTGCCAGTAGTATATCGGCGGGGGCTGGAAACACCATATATTTT
clone_size: -; v_call: TRBV30; d_call: TRBD1; j_call: TRBJ2-5; cdr3_aa: CAWTSGRQGTSVTQYF; cdr3_nt: TGTGCCTGGACCTCCGGTAGACAGGGAACCTCCGTGACCCAGTACTTC
clone_size: -; v_call: TRBV9; d_call: -; j_call: TRBJ2-1; cdr3_aa: CASSVGERTVAYNEQFF; cdr3_nt: TGTGCCAGCAGCGTAGGGGAGCGGACAGTGGCCTACAATGAGCAGTTCTTC
clone_size: -; v_call: TRBV11-2; d_call: -; j_call: TRBJ2-5; cdr3_aa: CASSLGLGETQYF; cdr3_nt: TGTGCCAGCAGCTTAGGACTAGGCGAGACCCAGTACTTC
clone_size: -; v_call: TRBV11-2; d_call: TRBD1; j_call: TRBJ2-3; cdr3_aa: CASSLVTGVTDTQYF; cdr3_nt: TGTGCCAGCAGCTTAGTGACAGGGGTGACGGATACGCAGTATTTT
clone_size: -; v_call: TRBV7-3; d_call: -; j_call: TRBJ2-5; cdr3_aa: CASSRGNQETQYF; cdr3_nt: TGTGCCAGCAGCCGGGGGAACCAAGAGACCCAGTACTTC
clone_size: -; v_call: TRBV6-6; d_call: -; j_call: TRBJ1-2; cdr3_aa: CASSYAEDGLYGYTF; cdr3_nt: TGTGCCAGCAGTTACGCGGAGGACGGGTTATATGGCTACACCTTC
clone_size: -; v_call: TRBV28; d_call: -; j_call: TRBJ1-2; cdr3_aa: CASSLGVTVDYGYTF; cdr3_nt: TGTGCCAGCAGTTTGGGAGTTACTGTCGACTATGGCTACACCTTC
clone_size: -; v_call: TRBV7-8; d_call: -; j_call: TRBJ1-4; cdr3_aa: CASSLARDFNEKLFF; cdr3_nt: TGTGCCAGCAGCTTAGCGCGGGACTTTAATGAAAAACTGTTTTTT
clone_size: -; v_call: TRBV6-5; d_call: -; j_call: TRBJ1-1; cdr3_aa: CASSFSDTTEAFF; cdr3_nt: TGTGCCAGCAGTTTCTCCGACACCACTGAAGCTTTCTTT
clone_size: -; v_call: TRBV30; d_call: TRBD1; j_call: TRBJ2-2; cdr3_aa: CAWSHRGSGTGELFF; cdr3_nt: TGTGCCTGGAGTCACAGGGGGTCGGGCACCGGGGAGCTGTTTTTT
clone_size: -; v_call: TRBV5-1; d_call: TRBD1; j_call: TRBJ2-5; cdr3_aa: CASSLIGTGSLETQYF; cdr3_nt: TGCGCCAGCAGCTTGATAGGGACAGGGTCTTTGGAGACCCAGTACTTC
clone_size: -; v_call: TRBV5-4; d_call: TRBD1; j_call: TRBJ1-1; cdr3_aa: CASIPVDNNRGQISGTEAFF; cdr3_nt: TGTGCCAGCATACCCGTCGACAACAACAGGGGGCAGATCTCGGGGACTGAAGCTTTCTTT
clone_size: -; v_call: TRBV2; d_call: TRBD2; j_call: TRBJ2-5; cdr3_aa: CASLASGGQQETQYF; cdr3_nt: TGTGCCAGCCTGGCTAGCGGGGGCCAACAAGAGACCCAGTACTTC
clone_size: -; v_call: TRBV6-2/TRBV6-3; d_call: TRBD2; j_call: TRBJ2-3; cdr3_aa: CASSYGGGRTDTQYF; cdr3_nt: TGTGCCAGCAGTTACGGCGGGGGGCGCACAGATACGCAGTATTTT
clone_size: -; v_call: TRBV2; d_call: -; j_call: TRBJ1-4; cdr3_aa: CASTSRDATNEKLFF; cdr3_nt: TGTGCCAGCACCTCGAGGGATGCAACTAATGAAAAACTGTTTTTT
clone_size: -; v_call: TRBV4-2; d_call: TRBD1; j_call: TRBJ1-4; cdr3_aa: CASSHLFDRGQGEKLFF; cdr3_nt: TGTGCCAGCAGCCACCTCTTCGACAGGGGGCAGGGTGAAAAACTGTTTTTT
clone_size: -; v_call: TRBV11-2; d_call: -; j_call: TRBJ1-1; cdr3_aa: CASSSRLGVSEAFF; cdr3_nt: TGTGCCAGCAGCTCCCGACTCGGGGTTAGTGAAGCTTTCTTT
clone_size: -; v_call: TRBV19; d_call: -; j_call: TRBJ1-5; cdr3_aa: CATSDRNQPQHF; cdr3_nt: TGTGCCACCTCAGACAGAAATCAGCCCCAGCATTTT
clone_size: -; v_call: TRBV21-1; d_call: -; j_call: TRBJ1-2; cdr3_aa: CASSPPRGRGYTF; cdr3_nt: TGTGCCAGCAGCCCGCCTCGGGGTCGGGGCTACACCTTC